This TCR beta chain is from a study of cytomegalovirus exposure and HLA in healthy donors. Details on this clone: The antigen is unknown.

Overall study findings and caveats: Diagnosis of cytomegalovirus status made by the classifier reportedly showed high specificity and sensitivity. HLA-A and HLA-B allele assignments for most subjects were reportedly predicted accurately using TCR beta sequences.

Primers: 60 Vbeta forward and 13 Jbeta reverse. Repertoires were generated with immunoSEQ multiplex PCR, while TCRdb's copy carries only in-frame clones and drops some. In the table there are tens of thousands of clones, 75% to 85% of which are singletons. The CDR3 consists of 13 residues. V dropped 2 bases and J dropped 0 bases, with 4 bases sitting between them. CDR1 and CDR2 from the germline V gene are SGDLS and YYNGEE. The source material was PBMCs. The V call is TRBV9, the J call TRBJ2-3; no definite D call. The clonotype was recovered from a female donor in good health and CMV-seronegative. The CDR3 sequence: CASSVLSTDTQYF. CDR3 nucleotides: TGTGCCAGCAGCGTTCTAAGCACAGATACGCAGTATTTT.